A single sample is the source of the 32 T cell receptor beta chains below, sequenced in a study of T cell responses to AZD1222 COVID-19 vaccine. The data were produced by immunoSEQ multiplex PCR, yet TCRdb's version contains in-frame clones alone and is incomplete. The sample data list about 140,000 clones. Sequencing was done on a sample of peripheral blood. These receptors all stem from an adult in good health.

This chain links TRBV7-8 with TRBJ1-5; no reliable D call. Deletions cut 1 base from V and 4 bases from J, with 14 bases between. This CDR3 is 16 amino acids long. Germline CDR1 SGHVS, CDR2 FQNEAQ. The CDR3 loop is CASSLGSGLLNQPQHF. The CDR3 nucleotides are TGTGCCAGCAGCTTAGGGAGCGGCCTCCTTAATCAGCCCCAGCATTTT. Using reference TRBV7-8 and TRBJ1-5 for the parts outside the CDR3, the full variable domain is GAGVSQSPRYKVAKRGQDVALRCDPISGHVSLFWYQQALGQGPEFLTYFQNEAQLDKSGLPSDRFFAERPEGSVSTLKIQRTQQEDSAVYLCASSLGSGLLNQPQHFGDGTRLSIL.

V is TRBV23-1 and J is TRBJ2-1; tentative D call: TRBD1 (5 bases). TRBV23-1 is an ORF; its function is uncertain. There are 14 residues in the CDR3. The V end lost 6 bases, the J end lost 8 bases, and 17 bases lay between the germline ends. The CDR3 DNA reads as TGCGCCAGCAGCCAACAAGGACAATTCCATGAGCAGTTCTTC. It is translated as CASSQQGQFHEQFF.

V gene TRBV6-5 combines with J gene TRBJ1-1; tentatively, D is TRBD1 (6 bases). CDR1 and CDR2 from the germline V gene are MNHEY and SVGAGI. This CDR3 is built from 14 residues. The V end lost 7 bases, the J end lost 2 bases, and 14 bases lay between the germline ends. The CDR3, as DNA: TGTGCCAGCACCCCAGGAGGGGGTAACACTGAAGCTTTCTTT. Amino acid sequence: CASTPGGGNTEAFF.

The rearrangement uses TRBV7-9 and TRBJ2-1, with 7 bases identical to TRBD2. The length of the CDR3 is 15 residues. V lost 6 bases, J lost 4 bases, and 9 bases stayed unmatched. Germline V CDR1 and CDR2: SEHNR, FQNEAQ (reference sequence). Here the CDR3 DNA reads TGTGCCAGCAGGTCCACTAGCGCCCCATACAATGAGCAGTTCTTC. It is translated as CASRSTSAPYNEQFF.

The J gene is TRBJ1-6, the V gene TRBV6-1; maybe TRBD1 (5 bases). CDR3 length: 17 residues. Trimming shortened V by 2 bases and J by 0 bases, and 11 bases separated the two germline ends. CDR1 and CDR2 from the germline V gene are MNHNS and SASEGT. In nucleotides, the CDR3 is TGTGCCAGCAGTGAAAGGACATCGAGCTCCTATAATTCACCCCTCCACTTT. It specifies CASSERTSSSYNSPLHF.

V is TRBV4-3 and J is TRBJ1-4; possibly TRBD1 for D (6 bases). The V end was cut by 0 bases, the J end by 4 bases, with 6 bases between. The V gene's germline CDR1 is LGHNA and CDR2 YSLEER. This CDR3 is built from 14 residues. DNA of the CDR3: TGCGCCAGCAGCCAAGAACAGGGTAATGAAAAACTGTTTTTT. The encoded protein is CASSQEQGNEKLFF.

This sequence joins TRBV5-4 and TRBJ2-4; TRBD1 is a possible D gene (5 bases). The length of the CDR3 is 15 residues. V was clipped by 4 bases and J by 2 bases, with 13 bases between them. Per germline, CDR1 SGHNT and CDR2 YYREEE (reference sequence). CDR3 loop: CASSNGRVSKNIQYF. The CDR3 DNA reads TGTGCCAGCAGCAACGGCAGGGTTTCCAAAAACATTCAGTACTTC.

The chain couples TRBV6-6 to TRBJ2-2, with TRBD2 matching 8 bases. V lost 9 bases to trimming and J lost 8 bases; unmatched junction nucleotides: 5. The CDR3 loop spans 12 amino acids. Germline V gene sequence: CDR1 MNHNY, CDR2 SVGAGI (reference sequence). CDR3 sequence: CASGSGGGELFF. CDR3 in DNA: TGTGCCAGTGGAAGCGGGGGTGGGGAGCTGTTTTTT.

The genes are TRBV27 and TRBJ2-7; no clear D. Per the germline V gene, CDR1 is MNHEY and CDR2 is SMNVEV (reference sequence). V was shortened by 3 bases and J by 0 bases, with 6 bases between the two germline ends. CDR3 length equals 13 residues. As DNA, the CDR3 is TGTGCCAGCAGTTTGACAAGCTCCTACGAGCAGTACTTC. It is translated as CASSLTSSYEQYF.

This chain joins TRBV12-3 or TRBV12-4 and TRBJ2-3; D remains unclear. The CDR3 sequence is 13 residues long. The ends were cut back, 5 bases at V and 4 bases at J, with 10 bases in the middle. This CDR3 reads CASSKDYADTQYF. The DNA of the CDR3 is TGTGCCAGCAGTAAGGATTATGCAGATACGCAGTATTTT.

V is TRBV5-1 and J is TRBJ2-7, with 11 bases lining up with TRBD1. Unmatched junction bases numbered 8, after V lost 3 bases and J lost 6 bases. Germline V gene data show CDR1 as SGHRS and CDR2 as YFSETQ. This CDR3 is 15 amino acids long. CDR3 protein: CASSSDGTGGTEQYF. CDR3 nucleotide sequence: TGCGCCAGCAGCTCAGACGGGACAGGGGGTACCGAGCAGTACTTC.

The chain links TRBV11-3 to TRBJ1-4, with a possible D match to TRBD1 (6 bases). Trimming removed 0 bases at V and 14 bases at J, with 19 bases between. Germline-derived CDR1 and CDR2 are SGHNT and YENEEA. The CDR3 length is 15 residues. The CDR3 coding sequence is TGTGCCAGCAGCTTAGATGGAGGTGCTCGCCAGGGGCTGTTTTTT. Residues: CASSLDGGARQGLFF.

The V and J genes are TRBV10-2 and TRBJ2-7; D is possibly TRBD2 (7 bases). CDR1 and CDR2 from the germline V gene are WSHSY and SAAADI. This CDR3 is built from 12 residues. Trimming removed 6 bases from V and 7 bases from J, with 13 bases in between. The CDR3 here is CASSKQGGEQYF. The CDR3 region has the DNA TGCGCCAGCAGCAAACAGGGAGGGGAGCAGTACTTC.

The chain uses TRBV4-3 and TRBJ1-4; D unresolved. Looked up from germline, CDR1 is LGHNA and CDR2 is YSLEER. Trimming took off 1 base at V and 5 bases at J, with 8 bases between the two ends. This CDR3 is 14 amino acids long. The chain's CDR3 is CASSQGRVNEKLFF. CDR3 nucleotide sequence: TGCGCCAGCAGCCAAGGGCGGGTCAATGAAAAACTGTTTTTT.

The genes are TRBV28 and TRBJ1-4, with 11 nucleotides matching TRBD1. The CDR3 consists of 15 residues. Germline values: CDR1 MDHEN, CDR2 SYDVKM. V lost 6 bases and J lost 8; bases outside the gene matches: 8. The CDR3 loop reads CASSGQGARDEKLFF. The CDR3 coding sequence is TGTGCCAGCAGCGGACAGGGGGCGCGGGACGAAAAACTGTTTTTT.

The chain employs TRBV6-2 or TRBV6-3 and TRBJ2-7; no firm D call. CDR1 MNHEY and CDR2 SVGEGT come from the germline V gene. The CDR3 consists of 13 residues. The germline V and J ends were trimmed by 2 bases and 2 bases, with 7 bases remaining between them. CDR3 DNA sequence: TGTGCCAGCAGTTACCATGGGACCTACGAGCAGTACTTC. It codes for CASSYHGTYEQYF.

This chain links TRBV19 with TRBJ1-5, with 7 bases matching TRBD1. Germline CDR1 is LNHDA and CDR2 is SQIVND (reference sequence). V lost 2 bases and J lost 9; bases outside the gene matches: 10. This CDR3 spans 15 amino acids. CDR3 DNA: TGTGCCAGTAGTATAACGCGACAGGGCACAGGGCCCCAGCATTTT. Protein: CASSITRQGTGPQHF.

J is TRBJ2-1 and V is TRBV3-1 (or the pseudogene TRBV3-2), with D possibly matching TRBD2 (6 bases). The CDR3 consists of 15 residues. Trimming shortened V by 4 bases and J by 5 bases, and 15 bases separated the two germline ends. Germline V gene sequence: CDR1 LGHDT, CDR2 YNNKEL (reference sequence). CDR3 DNA: TGTGCCAGCAGCCGGGCGGGACTGGAACACAATGAGCAGTTCTTC. Encoded protein: CASSRAGLEHNEQFF.

The gene calls are TRBV7-3 and TRBJ2-3, with a weak D call TRBD1 (5 bases). CDR3 length equals 12 residues. CDR1 and CDR2 from the germline V gene are SGHTA and FQGTGA. Trimming took 1 base from V and 6 from J, leaving 5 bases between them. The CDR3: CASSLKGDTQYF. CDR3 bases: TGTGCCAGCAGCTTAAAGGGGGATACGCAGTATTTT. The complete variable domain, with remaining parts taken from reference TRBV7-3 and TRBJ2-3, reads GAGVSQTPSNKVTEKGKYVELRCDPISGHTALYWYRQSLGQGPEFLIYFQGTGAADDSGLPNDRFFAVRPEGSVSTLKIQRTERGDSAVYLCASSLKGDTQYFGPGTRLTVL.

CDR3 in DNA: TGTGCCAGCAGTGAATTGTTGATGGGTAGCAATGAGCAGTTCTTC. Its protein is CASSELLMGSNEQFF. The genes are TRBV2 and TRBJ2-1; D ambiguous. The CDR3 has 15 amino acids. Trimming removed 2 bases at V and 6 bases at J, with 14 bases between. From germline, CDR1 is SNHLY and CDR2 FYNNEI.

The chain joins TRBV11-3 to TRBJ2-5, with TRBD1 matching over 9 bases. V shed 5 bases, J shed 5 bases, and the junction held 6 bases outside the gene matches. This CDR3 region has 14 residues. The germline CDR1 and CDR2 sequences are SGHNT and YENEEA. As DNA, the CDR3 is TGTGCCAGCAGCCTCGGGACAGGGACGGAGACCCAGTACTTC. Amino acid sequence: CASSLGTGTETQYF.

Here the CDR3 DNA reads TGTGCCACCAAGGACAGGGGGCATCAGCCCCAGCATTTT. This codes for CATKDRGHQPQHF. The chain has TRBV19 and TRBJ1-5; 11 nucleotides match TRBD1. V was pared by 10 bases and J by 5 bases, with 4 bases of the junction left unmatched. CDR1 and CDR2 from the germline V gene are LNHDA and SQIVND (reference sequence). The CDR3 runs to 13 residues.

The gene calls are TRBV5-1 and TRBJ2-7, with D possibly matching TRBD2 (6 bases). The CDR3 extends over 14 amino acids. The germline gives CDR1 SGHRS, CDR2 YFSETQ. Trimming pared 4 bases from V and 3 bases from J, leaving 14 bases between. The DNA for the CDR3 is TGCGCCAGCAGCCCGGGCGGGGCCCTCTACGAGCAGTACTTC. This codes for CASSPGGALYEQYF.

This chain links TRBV19 with TRBJ2-3; TRBD2 aligns across 13 bases. The V gene end was trimmed by 7 bases and the J gene end by 3 bases; junction bases not matched to a gene: 4. The CDR3 runs to 15 residues. Looked up from germline, CDR1 is LNHDA and CDR2 is SQIVND (reference sequence). In nucleotides, the CDR3 is TGTGCCAGTACCCTGGGACTAGCGGGGACAGATACGCAGTATTTT. This codes for CASTLGLAGTDTQYF.

The V call is TRBV3-1 (or the pseudogene TRBV3-2), the J call TRBJ2-7; 7 bases map to TRBD1. The CDR3 extends over 15 amino acids. With V trimmed by 4 bases and J by 5 bases, 11 bases remained unmatched. Germline CDR1 is LGHDT and CDR2 is YNNKEL (reference sequence). The CDR3 bases are TGTGCCAGCAGCCCAACAGGGGACCCTATACACGAGCAGTACTTC. The encoded protein is CASSPTGDPIHEQYF.

The chain couples TRBV6-2 or TRBV6-3 to TRBJ1-1, with D perhaps TRBD1 (6 bases). V shed 5 bases and J shed 1 base, with 14 bases lying between them. The CDR3 totals 15 residues. Germline assignment: CDR1 MNHEY and CDR2 SVGEGT. CDR3 DNA sequence: TGTGCCAGCAGTGCCCACAGGGACCCGAACACTGAAGCTTTCTTT. This translates into CASSAHRDPNTEAFF.

The rearrangement uses TRBV27 and TRBJ2-7; 8 bases are shared with TRBD1. This CDR3 contains 13 residues. V lost 8 bases and J lost 6; bases outside the gene matches: 9. Germline CDR1 and CDR2: MNHEY and SMNVEV (reference sequence). The CDR3 nucleotides are TGTGCCAGCGGCCCGGACAGGGCCCGCGAGCAGTACTTC. It codes for CASGPDRAREQYF.

The chain links TRBV18 to TRBJ1-3; 7 bases are shared with TRBD1. Germline V gene data show CDR1 as KGHSH and CDR2 as LQKENI. The CDR3 loop spans 17 amino acids. V dropped 3 bases and J dropped 4; count of bases not matched to a gene: 12. This CDR3 reads CASSPLPDRAGGNTIYF. The CDR3 nucleotides are TGTGCCAGCTCACCCCTGCCTGACAGGGCGGGCGGAAACACCATATATTTT. Supplemented by reference TRBV18 and TRBJ1-3, the full variable domain reads NAGVMQNPRHLVRRRGQEARLRCSPMKGHSHVYWYRQLPEEGLKFMVYLQKENIIDESGMPKERFSAEFPKEGPSILRIQQVVRGDSAAYFCASSPLPDRAGGNTIYFGEGSWLTVV.

This rearrangement joins TRBV5-8 to TRBJ2-7, with D unclear. Trimming took 2 bases from V and 4 from J, leaving 4 bases between them. The CDR3 is 11 residues long. Per germline, CDR1 SGHTS and CDR2 YDEGEE. The CDR3 DNA sequence: TGTGCCAGCAGCTTCGCATACGAGCAGTACTTC. The encoded protein is CASSFAYEQYF.

The genes are TRBV7-8 and TRBJ1-2, with 9 bases lining up with TRBD1. With V trimmed by 5 bases and J by 3 bases, 7 bases remained unmatched. Germline CDR1 SGHVS, CDR2 FQNEAQ. The CDR3 length is 15 residues. The CDR3 loop reads CASSTRTGVDYGYTF. CDR3 nucleotides: TGTGCCAGCAGCACTCGGACAGGGGTTGACTATGGCTACACCTTC.

V is TRBV20-1 and J is TRBJ1-5; D possibly corresponds to TRBD1 (5 bases). This CDR3 spans 16 amino acids. V was clipped by 3 bases and J by 2 bases, with 17 bases between them. The germline V gene encodes CDR1 DFQATT and CDR2 SNEGSKA (reference sequence). The CDR3 nucleotides read TGCAGTGCTAGTAATTTAGTGCAGGGCGGCAATCAGCCCCAGCATTTT. Translating gives CSASNLVQGGNQPQHF.

The chain joins TRBV3-1 (or the pseudogene TRBV3-2) to TRBJ1-1; 12 nucleotides agree with TRBD1. V was clipped by 4 bases and J by 3 bases; unmatched bases: 6. This CDR3 is 16 amino acids long. The germline V gene has CDR1 LGHDT and CDR2 YNNKEL (reference sequence). The CDR3 bases are TGTGCCAGCAGCCCCTGGGACAGGGGGCTGGACACTGAAGCTTTCTTT. Its protein product is CASSPWDRGLDTEAFF.